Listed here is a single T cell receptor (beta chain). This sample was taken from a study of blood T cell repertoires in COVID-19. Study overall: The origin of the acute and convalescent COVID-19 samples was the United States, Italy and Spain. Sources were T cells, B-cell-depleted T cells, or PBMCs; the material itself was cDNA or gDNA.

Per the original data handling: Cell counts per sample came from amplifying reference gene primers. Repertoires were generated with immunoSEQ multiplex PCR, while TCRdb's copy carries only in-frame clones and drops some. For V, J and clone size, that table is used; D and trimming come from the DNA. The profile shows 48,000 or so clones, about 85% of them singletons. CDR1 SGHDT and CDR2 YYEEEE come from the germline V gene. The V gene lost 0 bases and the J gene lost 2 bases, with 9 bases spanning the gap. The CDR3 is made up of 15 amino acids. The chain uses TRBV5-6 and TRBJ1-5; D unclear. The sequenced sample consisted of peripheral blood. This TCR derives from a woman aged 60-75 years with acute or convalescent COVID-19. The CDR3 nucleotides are TGTGCCAGCAGCTTGGCCGGAGGTGGCAATCAGCCCCAGCATTTT. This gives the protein CASSLAGGGNQPQHF.